This T cell receptor beta chain was sequenced in a study of blood T cell repertoires in COVID-19. Original methodology: Amplification with reference gene primers provided the estimates of nucleated cell counts. Using immunoSEQ multiplex PCR, the repertoire was profiled, and TCRdb retains in-frame clones only, with some absent. That table gives V, J and clone size, and the DNA gave D and trimming. The sample yields around 100,000 clones, 85% seen once. V lost 7 bases, J lost 8 bases, and 9 bases stayed unmatched. Looked up from germline, CDR1 is ENHRY and CDR2 is SYGVKD. There are 15 residues in the CDR3.

The clonotype was recovered from a man aged 45-65 years with active or convalescent COVID-19. The rearrangement links TRBV10-3 to TRBJ2-1; 12 bases are a match to TRBD2. The sequenced sample was peripheral blood. Here the CDR3 reads CAITPTSGRDYEQFF. The CDR3 nucleotides read TGTGCCATCACTCCGACTAGCGGGAGAGACTATGAGCAGTTCTTC.